These T cell receptor beta chains were read from a single sample in a study of blood T cell repertoires in COVID-19. Clones were sequenced by immunoSEQ multiplex PCR, and TCRdb holds only the in-frame ones, with some missing. Of over 90,000 clones in the sample, around 84% are singletons; the top ten hold approximately 12%. Sequenced input: peripheral blood. The receptors originated from a human donor in a cohort sampled during active COVID-19. CDR3s include the opening cysteine and the closing phenylalanine or tryptophan. The D gene is left open where the match is weak. Expanded clones are given a class, and other clones once, few, many or no size at all.

cdr3_nt cdr3_aa j_call v_call d_call clone_size
TGTGCCAGCAGCCCCGGGACTAGCGGGGGGGCCGTGGAGACCCAGTACTTC CASSPGTSGGAVETQYF TRBJ2-5 TRBV6-4 TRBD2 -
TGCGCCAGCAGCCAAACGACAGGGTTTACTAGAGGCACTGAAGCTTTCTTT CASSQTTGFTRGTEAFF TRBJ1-1 TRBV4-3 TRBD1 -
TGTGCCATCAGTGAGCGGTCACAGGATCAGCCCCAGCATTTT CAISERSQDQPQHF TRBJ1-5 TRBV10-3 - once
TGTGCCACCAGCAGAGATCTTGGAGGCGGCTACACCTTC CATSRDLGGGYTF TRBJ1-2 TRBV15 - -
TGTGCCAGCAGCCCGACAGGGAGTGCCTACGAGCAGTACTTC CASSPTGSAYEQYF TRBJ2-7 TRBV11-3 TRBD1 -
TGTGCCACCAGTTCACCCGGGGACAGCTCGTTGTTCTTC CATSSPGDSSLFF TRBJ2-1 TRBV24-1 TRBD1 -
TGTGCCAGCAGCCAACGAGCACTAGCGGGGGGGCCTGATACGCAGTATTTT CASSQRALAGGPDTQYF TRBJ2-3 TRBV4-2 TRBD2 -
TGTGCCAGCAGCCAAACTAAAAGTCAGGGTTTTAGAAATGGCTACACCTTC CASSQTKSQGFRNGYTF TRBJ1-2 TRBV14 - -
TGTGCCAGCACCCCAGGACTAGCGGGGGGGACAGATACGCAGTATTTT CASTPGLAGGTDTQYF TRBJ2-3 TRBV7-9 TRBD2 -
TGTGCCAGCAGTCTCACAAACGGGGGGAATGAAAAACTGTTTTTT CASSLTNGGNEKLFF TRBJ1-4 TRBV28 - -
TGCGCCAGCAGCTTGGGACAGTCTAACTATGGCTACACCTTC CASSLGQSNYGYTF TRBJ1-2 TRBV5-1 - -
TGCGCCAGCAATGCGGGGGGCAGCGGCACTGAAGCTTTCTTT CASNAGGSGTEAFF TRBJ1-1 TRBV5-1 - once
TGCAGCGTTGTAGGGGACAGGGGGCTCTACGAGCAGTACTTC CSVVGDRGLYEQYF TRBJ2-7 TRBV29-1 TRBD1 once
TGTGCCAGCTCACCCGGGACAGGGTTAGCCTATGGCTACACCTTC CASSPGTGLAYGYTF TRBJ1-2 TRBV18 TRBD1 once
TGTGCCACCAGCAGCCTCCGAGGCACTACGAAGACCGGGGAGCTGTTTTTT CATSSLRGTTKTGELFF TRBJ2-2 TRBV15 - -